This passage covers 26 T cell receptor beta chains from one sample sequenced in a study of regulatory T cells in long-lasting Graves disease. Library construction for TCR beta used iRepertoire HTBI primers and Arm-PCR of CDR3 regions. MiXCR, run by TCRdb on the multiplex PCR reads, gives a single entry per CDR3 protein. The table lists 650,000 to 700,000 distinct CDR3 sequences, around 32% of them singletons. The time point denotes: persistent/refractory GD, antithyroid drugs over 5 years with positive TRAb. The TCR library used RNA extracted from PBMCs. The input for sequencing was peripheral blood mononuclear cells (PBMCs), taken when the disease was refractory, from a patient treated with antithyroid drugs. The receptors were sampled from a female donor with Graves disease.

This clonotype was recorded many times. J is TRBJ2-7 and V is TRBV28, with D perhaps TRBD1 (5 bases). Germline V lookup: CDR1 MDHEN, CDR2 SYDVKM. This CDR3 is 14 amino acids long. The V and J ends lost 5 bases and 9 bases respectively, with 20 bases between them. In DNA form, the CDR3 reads TGTGCCAGCAGTCTCGTAGGTAGTATTCAGGGGCAGTACTTC. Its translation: CASSLVGSIQGQYF.

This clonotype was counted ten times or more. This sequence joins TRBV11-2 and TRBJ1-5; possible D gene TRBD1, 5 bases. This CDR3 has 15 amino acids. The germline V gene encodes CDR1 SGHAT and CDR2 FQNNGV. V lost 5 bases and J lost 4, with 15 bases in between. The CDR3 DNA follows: TGTGCCAGCAGCGGGGGAGGACGGGGAAATCAGCCCCAGCATTTT. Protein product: CASSGGGRGNQPQHF.

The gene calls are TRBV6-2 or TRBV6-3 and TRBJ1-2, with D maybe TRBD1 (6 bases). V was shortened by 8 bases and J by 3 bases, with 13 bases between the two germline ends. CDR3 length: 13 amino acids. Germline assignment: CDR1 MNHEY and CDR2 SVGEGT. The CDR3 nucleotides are TGTGCCAGCTGCCAGGACAGCTACTATGGCTACACCTTC. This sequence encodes CASCQDSYYGYTF.

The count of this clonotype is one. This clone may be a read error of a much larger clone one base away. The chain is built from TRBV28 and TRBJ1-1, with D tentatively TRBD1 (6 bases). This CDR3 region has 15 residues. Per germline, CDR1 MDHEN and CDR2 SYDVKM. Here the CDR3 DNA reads TGTGTCAGCAGGCCGGGACACAAACTGAACACTGAAGCTTTCTTT. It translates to CVSRPGHKLNTEAFF.

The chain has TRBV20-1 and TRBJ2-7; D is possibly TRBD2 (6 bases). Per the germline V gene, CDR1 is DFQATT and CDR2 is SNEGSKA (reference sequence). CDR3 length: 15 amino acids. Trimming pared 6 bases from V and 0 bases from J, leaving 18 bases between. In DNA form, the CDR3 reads TGCAGTGCCTACCCCTCCGGAGGGAGCTCCTACGAGCAGTACTTC. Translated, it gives CSAYPSGGSSYEQYF.

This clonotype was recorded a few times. The CDR3 DNA follows: TGTGCCACCGGGACAGGGGGTGTCGACACTGAAGCTTTCTTT. It encodes CATGTGGVDTEAFF. The V and J genes are TRBV10-3 and TRBJ1-1, with 11 bases lining up with TRBD1. Per the germline V gene, CDR1 is ENHRY and CDR2 is SYGVKD. The V gene end was trimmed by 10 bases and the J gene end by 3 bases; junction bases not matched to a gene: 7. The length of the CDR3 is 14 residues.

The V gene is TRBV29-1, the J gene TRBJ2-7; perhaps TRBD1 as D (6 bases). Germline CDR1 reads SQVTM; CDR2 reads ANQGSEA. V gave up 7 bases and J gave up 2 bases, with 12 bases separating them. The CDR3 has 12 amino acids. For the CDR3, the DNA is TGCAGCGCCGGGACAACTACCTACGAGCAGTACTTC. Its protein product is CSAGTTTYEQYF.

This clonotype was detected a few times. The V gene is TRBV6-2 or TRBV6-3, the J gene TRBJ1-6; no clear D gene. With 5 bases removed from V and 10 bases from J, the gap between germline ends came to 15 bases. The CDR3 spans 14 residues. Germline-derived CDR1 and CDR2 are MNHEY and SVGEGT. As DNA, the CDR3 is TGTGCCAGCAGTCCCGGCCGTACGGAATCACCCCTCCACTTT. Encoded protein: CASSPGRTESPLHF.

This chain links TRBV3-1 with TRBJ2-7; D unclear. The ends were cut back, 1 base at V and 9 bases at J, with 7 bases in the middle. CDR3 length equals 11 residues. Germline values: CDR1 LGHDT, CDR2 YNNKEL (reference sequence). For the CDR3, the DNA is TGTGCCAGCAGCCAAGTTGAGCGGCAGTACTTC. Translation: CASSQVERQYF.

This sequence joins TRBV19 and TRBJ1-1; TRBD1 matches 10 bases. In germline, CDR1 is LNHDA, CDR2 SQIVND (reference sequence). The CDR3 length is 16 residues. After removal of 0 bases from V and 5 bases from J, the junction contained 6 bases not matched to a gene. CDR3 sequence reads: CASSIDPDRGYTEAFF. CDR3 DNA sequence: TGTGCCAGTAGTATAGACCCGGACAGGGGGTATACTGAAGCTTTCTTT.

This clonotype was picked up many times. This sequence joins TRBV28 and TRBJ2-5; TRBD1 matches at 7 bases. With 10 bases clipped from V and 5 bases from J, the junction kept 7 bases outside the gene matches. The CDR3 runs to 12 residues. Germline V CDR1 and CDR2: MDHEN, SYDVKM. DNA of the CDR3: TGTGCCACGGGCGACAGGGCTGAGACCCAGTACTTC. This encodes CATGDRAETQYF.

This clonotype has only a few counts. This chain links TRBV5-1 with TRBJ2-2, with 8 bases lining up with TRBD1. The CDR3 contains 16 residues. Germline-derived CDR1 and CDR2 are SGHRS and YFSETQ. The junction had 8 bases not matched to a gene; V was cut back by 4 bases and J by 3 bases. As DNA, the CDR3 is TGCGCCAGCAGCCTACCGGGACAGGCTCACACCGGGGAGCTGTTTTTT. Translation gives CASSLPGQAHTGELFF. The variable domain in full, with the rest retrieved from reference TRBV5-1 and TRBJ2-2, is KAGVTQTPRYLIKTRGQQVTLSCSPISGHRSVSWYQQTPGQGLQFLFEYFSETQRNKGNFPGRFSGRQFSNSRSEMNVSTLELGDSALYLCASSLPGQAHTGELFFGEGSRLTVL.

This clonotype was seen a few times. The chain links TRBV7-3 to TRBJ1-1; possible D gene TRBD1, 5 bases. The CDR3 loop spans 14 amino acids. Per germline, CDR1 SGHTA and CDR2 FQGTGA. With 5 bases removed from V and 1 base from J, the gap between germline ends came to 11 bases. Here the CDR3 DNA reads TGTGCCAGCAGCGTCCAGGGTCGGAACACTGAAGCTTTCTTT. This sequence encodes CASSVQGRNTEAFF. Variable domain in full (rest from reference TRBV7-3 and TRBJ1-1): GAGVSQTPSNKVTEKGKYVELRCDPISGHTALYWYRQSLGQGPEFLIYFQGTGAADDSGLPNDRFFAVRPEGSVSTLKIQRTERGDSAVYLCASSVQGRNTEAFFGQGTRLTVV.

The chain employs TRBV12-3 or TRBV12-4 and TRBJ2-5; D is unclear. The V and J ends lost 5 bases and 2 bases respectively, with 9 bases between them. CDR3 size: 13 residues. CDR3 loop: CASSIGRQETQYF. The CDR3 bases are TGTGCCAGCAGTATAGGGCGGCAAGAGACCCAGTACTTC.

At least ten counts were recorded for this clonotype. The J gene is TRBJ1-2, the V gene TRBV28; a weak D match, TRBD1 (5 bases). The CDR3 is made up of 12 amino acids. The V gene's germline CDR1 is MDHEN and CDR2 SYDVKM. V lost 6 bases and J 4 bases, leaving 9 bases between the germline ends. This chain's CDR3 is CASSGGTYGYTF. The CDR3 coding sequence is TGTGCCAGCAGCGGAGGGACCTATGGCTACACCTTC.

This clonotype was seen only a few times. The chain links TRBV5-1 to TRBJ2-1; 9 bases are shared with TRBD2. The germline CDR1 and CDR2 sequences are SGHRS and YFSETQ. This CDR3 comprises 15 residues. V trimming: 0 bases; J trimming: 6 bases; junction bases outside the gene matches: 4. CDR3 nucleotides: TGCGCCAGCAGCTTGGTGGCGGGAGGGGGCAATGAGCAGTTCTTC. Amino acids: CASSLVAGGGNEQFF. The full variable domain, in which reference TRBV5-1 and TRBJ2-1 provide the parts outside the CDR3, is KAGVTQTPRYLIKTRGQQVTLSCSPISGHRSVSWYQQTPGQGLQFLFEYFSETQRNKGNFPGRFSGRQFSNSRSEMNVSTLELGDSALYLCASSLVAGGGNEQFFGPGTRLTVL.

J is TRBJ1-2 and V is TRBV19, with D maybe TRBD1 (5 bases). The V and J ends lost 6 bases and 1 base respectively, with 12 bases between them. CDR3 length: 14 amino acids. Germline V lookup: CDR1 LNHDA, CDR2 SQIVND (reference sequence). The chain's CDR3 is CASSARDGNYGYTF. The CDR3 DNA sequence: TGTGCCAGTAGCGCCCGGGACGGTAACTATGGCTACACCTTC.

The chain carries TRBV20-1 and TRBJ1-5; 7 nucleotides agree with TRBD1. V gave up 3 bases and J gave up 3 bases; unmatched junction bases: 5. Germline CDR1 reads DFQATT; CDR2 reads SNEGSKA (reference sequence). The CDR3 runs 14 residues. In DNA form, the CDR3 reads TGCAGTGCTAGTCGCAGGGGGTTCAATCAGCCCCAGCATTTT. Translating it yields CSASRRGFNQPQHF.

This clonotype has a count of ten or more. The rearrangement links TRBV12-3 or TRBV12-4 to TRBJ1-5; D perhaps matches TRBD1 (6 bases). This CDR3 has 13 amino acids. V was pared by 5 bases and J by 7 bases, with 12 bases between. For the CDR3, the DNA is TGTGCCAGCAGTGGGACACGCGACCAGCCCCAGCATTTT. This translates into CASSGTRDQPQHF.

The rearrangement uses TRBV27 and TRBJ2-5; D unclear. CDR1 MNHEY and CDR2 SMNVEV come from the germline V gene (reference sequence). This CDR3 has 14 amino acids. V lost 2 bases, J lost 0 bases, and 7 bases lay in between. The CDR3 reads CASSLVLNQETQYF. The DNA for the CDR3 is TGTGCCAGCAGTTTAGTGCTGAACCAAGAGACCCAGTACTTC.

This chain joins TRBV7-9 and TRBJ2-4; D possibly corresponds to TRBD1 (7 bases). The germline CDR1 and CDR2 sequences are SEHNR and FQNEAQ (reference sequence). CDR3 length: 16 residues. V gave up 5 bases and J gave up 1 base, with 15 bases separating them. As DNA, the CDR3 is TGTGCCAGCAGCGGAGGGGGCGCAACGGCCAAAAACATTCAGTACTTC. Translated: CASSGGGATAKNIQYF.

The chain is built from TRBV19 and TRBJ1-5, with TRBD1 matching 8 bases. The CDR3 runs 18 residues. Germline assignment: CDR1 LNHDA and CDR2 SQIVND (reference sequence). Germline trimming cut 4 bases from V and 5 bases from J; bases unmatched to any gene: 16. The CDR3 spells CASSTSPGVGTGHQPQHF. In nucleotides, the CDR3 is TGTGCCAGTAGTACTTCTCCCGGTGTGGGGACAGGACATCAGCCCCAGCATTTT.

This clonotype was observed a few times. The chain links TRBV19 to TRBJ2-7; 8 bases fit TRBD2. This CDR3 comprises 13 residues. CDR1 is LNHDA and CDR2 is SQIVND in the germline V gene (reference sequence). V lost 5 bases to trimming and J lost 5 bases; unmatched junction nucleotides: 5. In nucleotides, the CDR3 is TGTGCCAGTAGTGGGACTAGACTCGACGAGCAGTACTTC. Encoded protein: CASSGTRLDEQYF. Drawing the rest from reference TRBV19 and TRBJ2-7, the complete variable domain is DGGITQSPKYLFRKEGQNVTLSCEQNLNHDAMYWYRQDPGQGLRLIYYSQIVNDFQKGDIAEGYSVSREKKESFPLTVTSAQKNPTAFYLCASSGTRLDEQYFGPGTRLTVT.

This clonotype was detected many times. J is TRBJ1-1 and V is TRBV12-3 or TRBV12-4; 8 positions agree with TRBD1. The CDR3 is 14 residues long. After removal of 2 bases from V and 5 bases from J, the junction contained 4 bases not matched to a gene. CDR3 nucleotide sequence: TGTGCCAGCAGTTTACAGGGGGCGCATACTGAAGCTTTCTTT. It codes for CASSLQGAHTEAFF.

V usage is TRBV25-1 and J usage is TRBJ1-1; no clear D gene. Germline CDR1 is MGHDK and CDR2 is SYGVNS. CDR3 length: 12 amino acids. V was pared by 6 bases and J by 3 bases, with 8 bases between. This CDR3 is CASSGPYTEAFF. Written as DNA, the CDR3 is TGTGCCAGCAGCGGTCCGTACACTGAAGCTTTCTTT. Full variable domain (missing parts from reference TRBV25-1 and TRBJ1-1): EADIYQTPRYLVIGTGKKITLECSQTMGHDKMYWYQQDPGMELHLIHYSYGVNSTEKGDLSSESTVSRIRTEHFPLTLESARPSHTSQYLCASSGPYTEAFFGQGTRLTVV.

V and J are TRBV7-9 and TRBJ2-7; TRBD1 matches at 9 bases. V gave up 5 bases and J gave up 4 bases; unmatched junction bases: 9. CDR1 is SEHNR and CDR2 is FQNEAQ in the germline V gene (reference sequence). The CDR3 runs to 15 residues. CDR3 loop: CASSHAGQGLYEQYF. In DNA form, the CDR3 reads TGTGCCAGCAGCCACGCAGGACAGGGGCTTTACGAGCAGTACTTC.